Listed here is a single T cell receptor beta chain. Sequence at one end of the junction differs from germline and may be a read error. Produced via immunoSEQ multiplex PCR; TCRdb's table is partial and in-frame only. The repertoire includes 100,000 to 150,000 clones, more than 75% of them detected once, and around 1% sits in the top ten. This sample was taken from a study of T cell responses to AZD1222 COVID-19 vaccine. CDR1 and CDR2 from the germline V gene are SEHNR and FQNEAQ (reference sequence). This CDR3 has 13 amino acids. Sequenced here: peripheral blood, sampled 28 days after the second AZD1222 dose. The TCR sequence derives from an adult who received the AZD1222 COVID-19 vaccine. The chain uses TRBV7-9 and TRBJ2-7; 9 nucleotides agree with TRBD1. CDR3 region: CASSADAGTGLDF. In nucleotides, the CDR3 is TGTGCCAGCAGCGCAGACGCCGGGACAGGGTTGGACTTC.